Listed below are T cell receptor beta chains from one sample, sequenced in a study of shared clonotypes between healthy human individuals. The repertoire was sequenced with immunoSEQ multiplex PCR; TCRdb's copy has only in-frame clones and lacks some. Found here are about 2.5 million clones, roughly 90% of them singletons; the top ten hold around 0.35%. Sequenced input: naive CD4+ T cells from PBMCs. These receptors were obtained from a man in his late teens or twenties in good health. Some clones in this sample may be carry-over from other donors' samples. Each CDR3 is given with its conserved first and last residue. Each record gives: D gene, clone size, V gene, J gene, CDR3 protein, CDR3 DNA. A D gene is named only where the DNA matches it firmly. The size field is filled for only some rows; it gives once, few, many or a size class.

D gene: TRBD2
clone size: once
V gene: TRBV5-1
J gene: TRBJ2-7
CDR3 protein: CASRGLAGSHYEQYF
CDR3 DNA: TGCGCCAGCAGAGGACTAGCGGGGTCCCACTACGAGCAGTACTTC

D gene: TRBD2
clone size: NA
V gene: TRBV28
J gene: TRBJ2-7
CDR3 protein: CASSRGTSGTYEQYF
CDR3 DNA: TGTGCCAGCAGCCGGGGGACTAGCGGAACCTACGAGCAGTACTTC

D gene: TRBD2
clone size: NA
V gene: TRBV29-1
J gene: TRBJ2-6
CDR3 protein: CSVLRLAGGAGANVLTF
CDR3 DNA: TGCAGCGTCCTTCGGCTAGCGGGAGGGGCCGGGGCCAACGTCCTGACTTTC

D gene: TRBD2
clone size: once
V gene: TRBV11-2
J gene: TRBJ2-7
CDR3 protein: CASSKSASGITSYEQYF
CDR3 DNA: TGTGCCAGCAGCAAATCGGCTAGCGGAATAACCTCCTACGAGCAGTACTTC

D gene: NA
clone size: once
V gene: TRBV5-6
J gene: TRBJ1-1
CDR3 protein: CASSFRGARNTEAFF
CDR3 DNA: TGTGCCAGCAGCTTCAGGGGAGCCCGGAACACTGAAGCTTTCTTT

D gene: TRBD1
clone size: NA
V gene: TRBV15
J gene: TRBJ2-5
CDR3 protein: CATSREGTGGLDQETQYF
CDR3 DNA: TGTGCCACCAGCAGAGAGGGGACAGGGGGTTTGGATCAAGAGACCCAGTACTTC

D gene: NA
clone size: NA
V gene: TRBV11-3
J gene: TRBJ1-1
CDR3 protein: CASSLRGDTEAFF
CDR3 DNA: TGTGCCAGCAGCTTACGTGGGGACACTGAAGCTTTCTTT

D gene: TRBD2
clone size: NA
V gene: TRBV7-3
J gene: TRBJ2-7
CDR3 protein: CASSSKNKVAGWLNSTYEQYF
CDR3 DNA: TGTGCCAGCAGCTCCAAAAATAAGGTAGCGGGATGGCTTAATTCGACTTACGAGCAGTACTTC

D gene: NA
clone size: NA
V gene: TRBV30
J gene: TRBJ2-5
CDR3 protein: CAWSVLTGRETQYF
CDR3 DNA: TGTGCCTGGAGTGTCCTCACGGGGCGGGAGACCCAGTACTTC

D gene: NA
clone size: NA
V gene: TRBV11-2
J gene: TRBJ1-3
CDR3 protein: CASSFRKGSGNTIYF
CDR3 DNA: TGTGCCAGCAGCTTCCGGAAGGGCTCTGGAAACACCATATATTTT

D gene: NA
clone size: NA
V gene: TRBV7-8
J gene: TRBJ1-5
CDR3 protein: CASSLGAGYRNQPQHF
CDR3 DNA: TGTGCCAGCAGCTTAGGGGCAGGTTATCGCAATCAGCCCCAGCATTTT

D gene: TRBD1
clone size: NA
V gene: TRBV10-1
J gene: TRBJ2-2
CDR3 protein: CASSIRQGVNTGELFF
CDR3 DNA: TGCGCCAGCAGTATCCGACAGGGGGTCAACACCGGGGAGCTGTTTTTT

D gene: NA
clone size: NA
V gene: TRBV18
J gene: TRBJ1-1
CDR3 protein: CASSPRVGERVNTEAFF
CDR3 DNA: TGTGCCAGCTCACCCCGCGTCGGGGAAAGGGTGAACACTGAAGCTTTCTTT

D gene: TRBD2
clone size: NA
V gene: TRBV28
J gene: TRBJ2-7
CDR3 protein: CASSPWDVASGRVTYEQYF
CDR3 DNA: TGTGCCAGCAGTCCCTGGGACGTGGCTAGCGGGAGGGTCACCTACGAGCAGTACTTC

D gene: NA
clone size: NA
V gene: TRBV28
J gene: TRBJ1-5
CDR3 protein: CASGTSNQPQHF
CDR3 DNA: TGTGCCAGCGGAACCAGCAATCAGCCCCAGCATTTT

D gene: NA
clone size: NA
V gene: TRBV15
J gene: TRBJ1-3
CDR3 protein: CATSRDKTSGNTIYF
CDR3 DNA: TGTGCCACCAGCAGAGACAAGACCTCTGGAAACACCATATATTTT

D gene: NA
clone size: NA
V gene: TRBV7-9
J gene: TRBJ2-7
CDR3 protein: CASSPRGKPYYEQYF
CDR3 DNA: TGTGCCAGCAGCCCCCGGGGAAAGCCCTACTACGAGCAGTACTTC

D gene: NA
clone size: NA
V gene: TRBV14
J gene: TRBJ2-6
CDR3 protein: CASSSSGANVLTF
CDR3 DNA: TGTGCCAGCAGCTCTTCAGGGGCCAACGTCCTGACTTTC

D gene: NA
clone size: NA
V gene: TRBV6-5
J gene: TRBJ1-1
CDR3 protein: CASSYSRGNTEAFF
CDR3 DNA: TGTGCCAGCAGTTACTCGAGGGGGAACACTGAAGCTTTCTTT

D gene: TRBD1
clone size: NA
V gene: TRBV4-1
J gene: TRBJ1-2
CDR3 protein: CASSRPGQGAGYGYTF
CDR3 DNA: TGCGCCAGCAGCCGCCCGGGACAGGGGGCGGGCTATGGCTACACCTTC

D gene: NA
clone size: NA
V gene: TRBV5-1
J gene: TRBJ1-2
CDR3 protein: CASMVGVDAYGYTF
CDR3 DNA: TGCGCCAGCATGGTCGGGGTTGATGCCTATGGCTACACCTTC

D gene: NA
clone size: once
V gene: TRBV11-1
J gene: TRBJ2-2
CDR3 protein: CASSPTRMNTGELFF
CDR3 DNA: TGTGCCAGCAGCCCGACTAGGATGAACACCGGGGAGCTGTTTTTT

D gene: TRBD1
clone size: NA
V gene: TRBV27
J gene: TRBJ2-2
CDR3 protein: CASSLSGLVLGGSGELFF
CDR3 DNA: TGTGCCAGCAGTTTATCGGGGTTGGTGTTAGGGGGCTCCGGGGAGCTGTTTTTT

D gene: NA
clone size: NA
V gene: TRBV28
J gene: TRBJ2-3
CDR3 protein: CASSSAGADTQYF
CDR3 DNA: TGTGCCAGCAGTAGCGCTGGGGCAGATACGCAGTATTTT

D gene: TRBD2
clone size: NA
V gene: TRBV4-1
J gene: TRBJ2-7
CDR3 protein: CASSHLPGLAGASLNEQYF
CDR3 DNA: TGCGCCAGCAGCCACTTACCGGGACTAGCGGGAGCAAGCTTAAACGAGCAGTACTTC

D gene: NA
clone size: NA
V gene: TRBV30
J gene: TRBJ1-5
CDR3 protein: CAWSRSYSNQPQHF
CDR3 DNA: TGTGCCTGGAGCAGAAGTTATAGCAATCAGCCCCAGCATTTT

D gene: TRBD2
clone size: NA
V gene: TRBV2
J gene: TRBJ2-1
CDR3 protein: CASKWSGTNNEQFF
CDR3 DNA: TGTGCCAGCAAATGGAGCGGGACGAATAATGAGCAGTTCTTC

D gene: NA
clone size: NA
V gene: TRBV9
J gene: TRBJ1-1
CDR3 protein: CASSVDRGVNTEAFF
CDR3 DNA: TGTGCCAGCAGCGTAGATCGGGGAGTGAACACTGAAGCTTTCTTT

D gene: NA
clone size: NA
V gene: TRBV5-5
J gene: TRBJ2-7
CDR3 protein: CASSPTDRNSDEQYF
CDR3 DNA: TGTGCCAGCAGCCCGACGGACAGAAACTCCGACGAGCAGTACTTC

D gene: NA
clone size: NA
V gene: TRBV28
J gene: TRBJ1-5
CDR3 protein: CASSLGGLGNQPQHF
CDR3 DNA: TGTGCCAGCAGTTTAGGGGGCCTAGGCAATCAGCCCCAGCATTTT

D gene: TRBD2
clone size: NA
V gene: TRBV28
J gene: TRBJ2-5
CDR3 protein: CASSLAAGGLQETQYF
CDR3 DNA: TGTGCCAGCAGTTTGGCCGCGGGAGGGTTACAAGAGACCCAGTACTTC

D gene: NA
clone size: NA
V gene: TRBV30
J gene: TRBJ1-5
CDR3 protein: CAWSVTGRGGNQPQHF
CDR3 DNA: TGTGCCTGGAGTGTTACGGGCAGGGGTGGCAATCAGCCCCAGCATTTT

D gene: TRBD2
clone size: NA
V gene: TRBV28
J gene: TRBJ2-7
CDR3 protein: CASITIAGGPYEQYF
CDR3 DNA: TGTGCCAGCATAACGATAGCGGGAGGTCCCTACGAGCAGTACTTC

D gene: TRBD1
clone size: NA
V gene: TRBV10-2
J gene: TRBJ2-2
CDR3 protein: CASSEVSGTGGGTGELFF
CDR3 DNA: TGCGCCAGCAGTGAGGTTTCGGGGACAGGGGGCGGCACCGGGGAGCTGTTTTTT

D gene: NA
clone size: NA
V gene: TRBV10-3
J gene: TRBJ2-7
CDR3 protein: CAISESTGSYSEQYF
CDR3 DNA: TGTGCCATCAGTGAGTCGACAGGCTCTTATTCCGAGCAGTACTTC

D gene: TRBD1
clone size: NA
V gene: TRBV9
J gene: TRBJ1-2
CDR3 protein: CASSVVAGGGYTF
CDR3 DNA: TGTGCCAGCAGCGTAGTTGCAGGGGGCGGCTACACCTTC

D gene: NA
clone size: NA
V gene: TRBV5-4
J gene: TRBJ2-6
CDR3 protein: CASSLVGSGANVLTF
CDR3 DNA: TGTGCCAGCAGCTTGGTTGGGAGCGGGGCCAACGTCCTGACTTTC

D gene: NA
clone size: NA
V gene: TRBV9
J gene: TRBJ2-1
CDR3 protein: CASSPGPTGNNEQFF
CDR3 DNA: TGTGCCAGCAGCCCGGGTCCGACGGGAAACAATGAGCAGTTCTTC

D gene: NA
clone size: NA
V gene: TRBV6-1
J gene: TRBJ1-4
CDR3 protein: CASSDRQASNEKLFF
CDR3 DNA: TGTGCCAGCAGTGACCGACAGGCCTCTAATGAAAAACTGTTTTTT

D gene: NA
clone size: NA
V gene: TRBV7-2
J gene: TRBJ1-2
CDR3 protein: CASSPWGQLDYGYTF
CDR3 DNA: TGTGCCAGCAGCCCATGGGGACAATTAGACTATGGCTACACCTTC